A selection of T cell receptor beta chains follows, all from one sample in a study of neurological immune-mediated disorders. TCRdb reprocessed the 5' RACE reads with MiXCR, giving one entry per CDR3 protein. The data contain some 20,000 distinct CDR3 sequences, about 7.5% of them singletons. Material for sequencing was CD8+ T cells from blood. The receptors come from a woman aged 25-40 years with HTLV-1-associated myelopathy (HAM/TSP). The conserved cysteine and the conserved F or W are not part of the CDR3 here. Each record gives: CDR3 length, J gene, V gene, CDR3 protein.

13	TRBJ2-5	TRBV4-2	ASSQERGGEETQY
13	TRBJ1-2	TRBV6-1	ASSEGWGASDGYT
12	TRBJ1-2	TRBV7-3	ASSLSGGVDGYT
12	TRBJ2-4	TRBV6-2/TRBV6-3	ASSGQGGPDIQY
14	TRBJ1-2	TRBV6-6	ASSYSGQNLNYGYT
11	TRBJ2-1	TRBV20-1	SGPGPTYNEQF
14	TRBJ2-3	TRBV6-5	ASSEDQWASTDTQY
13	TRBJ2-1	TRBV10-3	AISGGENSYNEQF
13	TRBJ2-3	TRBV25-1	ASARGRGGIDTQY
12	TRBJ2-7	TRBV6-5	ASSIQGALSEQY
11	TRBJ2-1	TRBV14	ASSLGTPSEQF
13	TRBJ1-6	TRBV6-5	ASSYSGLNNSPLH
10	TRBJ2-1	TRBV13	ASSLSTNEQF
8	TRBJ1-1	TRBV29-1	SVEQGLAF
11	TRBJ1-1	TRBV5-6	ASSFVARNEAF
13	TRBJ2-5	TRBV20-1	SATDYRDVQETQY